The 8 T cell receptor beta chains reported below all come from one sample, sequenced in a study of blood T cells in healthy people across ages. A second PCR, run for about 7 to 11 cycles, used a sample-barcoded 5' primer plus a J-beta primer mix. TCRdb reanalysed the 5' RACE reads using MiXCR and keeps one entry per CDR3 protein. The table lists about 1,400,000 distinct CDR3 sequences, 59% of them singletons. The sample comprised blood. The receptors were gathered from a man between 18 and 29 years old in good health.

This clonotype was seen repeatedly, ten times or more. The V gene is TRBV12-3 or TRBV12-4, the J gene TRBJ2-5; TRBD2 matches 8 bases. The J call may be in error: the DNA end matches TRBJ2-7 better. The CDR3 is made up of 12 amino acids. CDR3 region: CASSLRGGEQYF. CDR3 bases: TGTGCCAGCAGCCTTCGGGGGGGCGAGCAGTACTTC.

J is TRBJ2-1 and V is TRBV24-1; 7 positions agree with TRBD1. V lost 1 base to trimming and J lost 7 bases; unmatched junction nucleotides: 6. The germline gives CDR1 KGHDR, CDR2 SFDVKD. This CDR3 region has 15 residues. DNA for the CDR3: TGTGCCACCAGTGATTTTCGGTCCAGGGGGAATGAGCAGTTCTTC. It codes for CATSDFRSRGNEQFF.

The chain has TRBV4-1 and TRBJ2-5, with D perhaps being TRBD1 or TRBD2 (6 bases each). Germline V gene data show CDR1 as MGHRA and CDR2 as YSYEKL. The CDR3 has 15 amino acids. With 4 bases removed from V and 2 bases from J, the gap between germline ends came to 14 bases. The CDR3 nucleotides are TGCGCCAGCAGCCCGGGGGCGGCAGGGCAAGAGACCCAGTACTTC. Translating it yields CASSPGAAGQETQYF.

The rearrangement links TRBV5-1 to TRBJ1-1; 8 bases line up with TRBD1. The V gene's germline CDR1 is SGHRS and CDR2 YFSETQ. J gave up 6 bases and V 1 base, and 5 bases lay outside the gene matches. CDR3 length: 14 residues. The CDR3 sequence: CASSLSGGVAEAFF. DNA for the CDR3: TGCGCCAGCAGCTTGTCAGGGGGCGTCGCTGAAGCTTTCTTT.

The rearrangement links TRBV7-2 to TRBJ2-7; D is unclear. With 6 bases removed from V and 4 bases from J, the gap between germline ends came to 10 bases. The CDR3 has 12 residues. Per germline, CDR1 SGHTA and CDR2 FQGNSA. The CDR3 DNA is TGTGCCAGCAGTCAGGAAGAGTACGAGCAGTACTTC. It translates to CASSQEEYEQYF.

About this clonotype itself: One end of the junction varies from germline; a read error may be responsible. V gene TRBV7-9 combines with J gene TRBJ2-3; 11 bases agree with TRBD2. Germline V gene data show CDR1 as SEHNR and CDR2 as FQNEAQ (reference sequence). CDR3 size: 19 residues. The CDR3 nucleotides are TGTGCCAACAGCTTTTTACTAGCGGGGGAGACACCGATCACAGATGCGCAGTATTTT. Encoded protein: CANSFLLAGETPITDAQYF.

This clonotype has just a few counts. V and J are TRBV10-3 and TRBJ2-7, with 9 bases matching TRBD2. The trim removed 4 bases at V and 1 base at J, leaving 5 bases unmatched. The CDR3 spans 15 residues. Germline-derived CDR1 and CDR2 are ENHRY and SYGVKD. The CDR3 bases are TGTGCCATCAGTGCTCTTAGCGGGAGTTCCTACGAGCAGTACTTC. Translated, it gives CAISALSGSSYEQYF.

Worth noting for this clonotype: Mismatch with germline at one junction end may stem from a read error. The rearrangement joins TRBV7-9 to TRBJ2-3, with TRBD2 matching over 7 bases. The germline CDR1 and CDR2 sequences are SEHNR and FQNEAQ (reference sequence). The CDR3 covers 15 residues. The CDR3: CASSLKPGGLDAQYF. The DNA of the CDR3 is TGTGCCAGCAGCCTTAAACCGGGAGGACTAGATGCGCAGTATTTT.